These 27 T cell receptor beta chains came from one sample sequenced in a study of shared clonotypes between healthy human individuals. Data came from immunoSEQ multiplex PCR; TCRdb stores just in-frame clones and leaves some out. The table lists roughly 2.1 million clones, approximately 94% of them singletons. Naive CD8 cells lacked CD45RO, underwent positive selection for CCR7 and left out terminally differentiated effector memory CD45RA+ cells. Sequencing was done on a sample of naive CD8+ T cells from PBMCs. All receptors derive from a man aged 18 to 30 in good health. Some clones in this sample may be carry-over from other donors' samples.

The chain combines TRBV15 with TRBJ2-1, with 12 bases lining up with TRBD2. Germline V CDR1 and CDR2: LNHNV, YYDKDF (reference sequence). This CDR3 contains 18 residues. Losses at the gene ends were 3 bases for V and 3 bases for J; bases not matched to a gene: 9. In DNA form, the CDR3 reads TGTGCCACCAGCAGGATACTAGCGGGAGGACACATCTACAATGAGCAGTTCTTC. Protein sequence: CATSRILAGGHIYNEQFF.

CDR3 loop: CASSARLPGNEKLFF. The CDR3 bases are TGCGCCAGCAGCGCCCGGCTACCGGGCAATGAAAAACTGTTTTTT. This chain joins TRBV5-1 and TRBJ1-4, with D unclear. The germline CDR1 and CDR2 sequences are SGHRS and YFSETQ. CDR3 length: 15 amino acids. The germline V and J ends were trimmed by 4 bases and 5 bases, with 15 bases remaining between them. Combining the CDR3 with reference TRBV5-1 and TRBJ1-4 gives the whole variable domain KAGVTQTPRYLIKTRGQQVTLSCSPISGHRSVSWYQQTPGQGLQFLFEYFSETQRNKGNFPGRFSGRQFSNSRSEMNVSTLELGDSALYLCASSARLPGNEKLFFGSGTQLSVL.

V usage is TRBV28 and J usage is TRBJ2-2; D might be TRBD1 (6 bases). The ends were cut back, 8 bases at V and 5 bases at J, with 15 bases in the middle. CDR1 MDHEN and CDR2 SYDVKM come from the germline V gene. The CDR3 loop spans 14 amino acids. CDR3 sequence (DNA): TGTGCCAGCGGAAGGGGGATCCGAACCGGGGAGCTGTTTTTT. Its protein is CASGRGIRTGELFF.

The chain joins TRBV6-5 to TRBJ1-2, with 7 bases fitting TRBD1. Germline V CDR1 and CDR2: MNHEY, SVGAGI. After removal of 4 bases from V and 2 bases from J, the junction contained 4 bases not matched to a gene. This CDR3 comprises 14 residues. Written as DNA, the CDR3 is TGTGCCAGCAGTTCCACGGACAGGAACTATGGCTACACCTTC. Protein: CASSSTDRNYGYTF.

The CDR3 spells CASSQPGGGEQYF. CDR3 sequence (DNA): TGTGCCAGCAGCCAACCTGGAGGGGGCGAGCAGTACTTC. The chain joins TRBV4-2 to TRBJ2-7, with D perhaps assigned TRBD1 or TRBD2 (6 bases each). This CDR3 spans 13 amino acids. Germline CDR1 is LGHNA and CDR2 is YNFKEQ. The V and J ends lost 2 bases and 6 bases respectively, with 11 bases between them.

This clone has only a few counts. This sequence joins TRBV4-1 and TRBJ1-1, with D possibly TRBD1 on 5 matching bases. The CDR3 contains 12 residues. Germline V gene sequence: CDR1 MGHRA, CDR2 YSYEKL. The V gene lost 5 bases and the J gene lost 10 bases, with 14 bases spanning the gap. The CDR3 nucleotides read TGCGCCAGCAGCGCACCGCCCGGGGCAGCTTTCTTT. Protein product: CASSAPPGAAFF.

This chain connects TRBV27 to TRBJ2-1; D not certain. The CDR3 spans 15 residues. V shed 2 bases and J shed 5 bases, with 13 bases lying between them. Germline V gene sequence: CDR1 MNHEY, CDR2 SMNVEV (reference sequence). The CDR3 region is CASSLGFRYDNEQFF. The CDR3, as DNA: TGTGCCAGCAGTTTAGGGTTTCGATATGACAATGAGCAGTTCTTC.

The chain uses TRBV10-1 and TRBJ1-5; D perhaps matches TRBD1 (5 bases). The CDR3 has 13 residues. The V and J ends lost 10 bases and 5 bases respectively, with 15 bases between them. Germline V gives CDR1 WNHNN, CDR2 SYGVQD (reference sequence). This CDR3 reads CATEGWGDQPQHF. The DNA of the CDR3 is TGCGCCACTGAAGGTTGGGGGGATCAGCCCCAGCATTTT.

This clone turned up a few times. The sample carries other DNA sequences with the same CDR3. This chain links TRBV6-5 with TRBJ1-1; no clear D gene. The CDR3 contains 15 residues. V lost 0 bases and J 0 bases, leaving 8 bases between the germline ends. Germline V gives CDR1 MNHEY, CDR2 SVGAGI. The CDR3 nucleotides are TGTGCCAGCAGTTACTCGAGAACGGTGAACACTGAAGCTTTCTTT. Its protein is CASSYSRTVNTEAFF.

J is TRBJ2-2 and V is TRBV7-9; 12 nucleotides align to TRBD2. Losses at the gene ends were 5 bases for V and 4 bases for J; bases not matched to a gene: 11. The CDR3 has 18 amino acids. Germline values: CDR1 SEHNR, CDR2 FQNEAQ (reference sequence). The CDR3 DNA sequence: TGTGCCAGCAGCCTACTAGCGGGAGGACCCCGGGTCACCGGGGAGCTGTTTTTT. Amino acids: CASSLLAGGPRVTGELFF.

The chain uses TRBV5-1 and TRBJ2-2; D unresolved. The germline V and J ends were trimmed by 0 bases and 6 bases, with 15 bases remaining between them. Germline assignment: CDR1 SGHRS and CDR2 YFSETQ. The CDR3 length is 16 residues. The DNA for the CDR3 is TGCGCCAGCAGCTTGGAGCAGAGGACGAGGCCCGGGGAGCTGTTTTTT. Protein sequence: CASSLEQRTRPGELFF. Full variable domain (remainder filled in from reference TRBV5-1 and TRBJ2-2): KAGVTQTPRYLIKTRGQQVTLSCSPISGHRSVSWYQQTPGQGLQFLFEYFSETQRNKGNFPGRFSGRQFSNSRSEMNVSTLELGDSALYLCASSLEQRTRPGELFFGEGSRLTVL.

The gene calls are TRBV27 and TRBJ1-2, with D maybe TRBD1 (5 bases). The germline V gene encodes CDR1 MNHEY and CDR2 SMNVEV (reference sequence). There are 15 residues in the CDR3. Trimming cost V 5 bases and J 4 bases, with 17 bases left between them. As DNA, the CDR3 is TGTGCCAGCAGTCCAATCGCCAGGGCTGCCTATGGCTACACCTTC. It encodes CASSPIARAAYGYTF.

The V call is TRBV19, the J call TRBJ2-1; 11 bases align to TRBD2. CDR1 is LNHDA and CDR2 is SQIVND in the germline V gene (reference sequence). J lost 6 bases, V lost 5 bases, and 3 bases had no gene match. The CDR3 contains 14 residues. CDR3 nucleotides: TGTGCCAGTAGTGCTAGCGGGAGGCTCAATGAGCAGTTCTTC. It is translated as CASSASGRLNEQFF.

V is TRBV7-2 and J is TRBJ2-7, with TRBD2 identical over 12 bases. Germline CDR1 and CDR2: SGHTA and FQGNSA. The length of the CDR3 is 16 residues. J gave up 6 bases and V 1 base, and 7 bases lay outside the gene matches. Here the CDR3 reads CASSLGPGLAGIEQYF. The CDR3 nucleotides are TGTGCCAGCAGCTTAGGGCCGGGACTAGCGGGCATCGAGCAGTACTTC.

The chain links TRBV6-1 to TRBJ2-1; tentative D call: TRBD2 (5 bases). Deletions cut 8 bases from V and 3 bases from J, with 11 bases between. Germline loops: CDR1 MNHNS, CDR2 SASEGT. The CDR3 totals 13 residues. CDR3 sequence reads: CASQVRGYNEQFF. The CDR3 DNA reads TGTGCCAGCCAAGTCCGGGGCTACAATGAGCAGTTCTTC.

The gene calls are TRBV30 and TRBJ2-7; D could derive from TRBD1 or TRBD2 (6 bases each). Germline V gives CDR1 GTSNPN, CDR2 SVGIG (reference sequence). The CDR3 is 13 amino acids. V was clipped by 3 bases and J by 3 bases, with 12 bases between them. DNA for the CDR3: TGTGCCTGGAGGGCCGGGGGCTACTACGAGCAGTACTTC. Its translation: CAWRAGGYYEQYF.

Details on this clone: The junction shows a germline mismatch at one end, possibly a read error. CDR3 sequence (DNA): TGTGCCAGCACTCTGGTCGGAGTAGCGGGAGTCTCCCACGAGCAGTACTTC. Translating gives CASTLVGVAGVSHEQYF. This sequence joins TRBV27 and TRBJ2-7, with TRBD2 matching 9 bases. There are 17 residues in the CDR3. Germline CDR1 reads MNHEY; CDR2 reads SMNVEV (reference sequence).

The V call is TRBV29-1, the J call TRBJ2-1, with D possibly being TRBD2 (6 bases). The CDR3 is 14 amino acids. V was cut by 2 bases and J by 4 bases, with 12 bases left in between. CDR1 and CDR2 (germline): SQVTM, ANQGSEA. Here the CDR3 reads CSVEKGGWYNEQFF. Written as DNA, the CDR3 is TGCAGCGTTGAAAAGGGAGGCTGGTACAATGAGCAGTTCTTC.

The chain employs TRBV6-1 and TRBJ2-3, with D tentatively TRBD1 (5 bases). The CDR3 extends over 17 amino acids. The V gene's germline CDR1 is MNHNS and CDR2 SASEGT. The V and J ends lost 1 base and 5 bases respectively, with 19 bases between them. CDR3 in DNA: TGTGCCAGCAGTGAAGATCTGGTGACAGAATCCGGAGATACGCAGTATTTT. It translates to CASSEDLVTESGDTQYF.

J is TRBJ2-3 and V is TRBV27; TRBD2 aligns across 11 bases. The CDR3 has 17 amino acids. CDR1 is MNHEY, CDR2 SMNVEV, per germline (reference sequence). Trimming at V came to 2 bases and at J to 4 bases, leaving 8 bases not matched to a gene. CDR3 residues: CASSLLGTSGPSDTQYF. The CDR3 DNA sequence: TGTGCCAGCAGTTTACTCGGGACTAGCGGACCCTCAGATACGCAGTATTTT.

The rearrangement joins TRBV19 to TRBJ1-1, with a weak D call TRBD1 (6 bases). The CDR3 totals 14 residues. CDR1 and CDR2 from the germline V gene are LNHDA and SQIVND (reference sequence). V was pared by 9 bases and J by 6 bases, with 20 bases between. Written as DNA, the CDR3 is TGTGCCAGCCGAATTGGGGGGCCTCGTTCTGAAGCTTTCTTT. This codes for CASRIGGPRSEAFF.

This clone was detected only once. The chain employs TRBV9 and TRBJ2-1; 11 nucleotides line up with TRBD1. Germline lookup yields CDR1 SGDLS and CDR2 YYNGEE. V dropped 2 bases and J dropped 0; count of bases not matched to a gene: 10. The CDR3 has 19 amino acids. CDR3 amino acids: CASSVNRDRGSNSYNEQFF. The CDR3, as DNA: TGTGCCAGCAGCGTCAACCGGGACAGGGGGTCGAACTCCTACAATGAGCAGTTCTTC.

The chain carries TRBV28 and TRBJ2-5, with TRBD1 matching 7 bases. V was pared by 10 bases and J by 3 bases, with 8 bases of the junction left unmatched. Germline-derived CDR1 and CDR2 are MDHEN and SYDVKM. CDR3 length equals 13 residues. DNA for the CDR3: TGTGCCACCATGACAGGGTGGGAAGAGACCCAGTACTTC. Protein sequence: CATMTGWEETQYF.

The chain has TRBV9 and TRBJ2-3; TRBD2 matches 7 bases. Germline CDR1 and CDR2: SGDLS and YYNGEE. V dropped 3 bases and J dropped 3; count of bases not matched to a gene: 7. The CDR3 consists of 15 residues. The CDR3 coding sequence is TGTGCCAGCAGCGGAATACTAGCGATAACAGATACGCAGTATTTT. Encoded protein: CASSGILAITDTQYF.

The count of this clone is one. The chain couples TRBV6-4 to TRBJ2-1; 7 nucleotides align to TRBD2. Germline trimming cut 6 bases from V and 4 bases from J; bases unmatched to any gene: 9. The CDR3 sequence is 15 residues long. Germline values: CDR1 MRHNA, CDR2 SNTAGT. CDR3 nucleotides: TGTGCCAGCAGCTCCTCTAGCGGACCTTACAATGAGCAGTTCTTC. Its translation: CASSSSSGPYNEQFF.

The rearrangement uses TRBV7-3 and TRBJ2-1; D gene uncertain. Germline V gives CDR1 SGHTA, CDR2 FQGTGA. Trimming stripped 1 base from V and 7 bases from J, with 8 bases between. The CDR3 covers 13 residues. CDR3: CASSLIFGNEQFF. CDR3 bases: TGTGCCAGCAGCTTAATATTTGGGAATGAGCAGTTCTTC.

The genes are TRBV13 and TRBJ1-1; perhaps TRBD1 as D (5 bases). V lost 5 bases to trimming and J lost 6 bases, with 13 bases between them. Per germline, CDR1 PRHDT and CDR2 FYEKMQ (reference sequence). CDR3 length: 13 amino acids. The CDR3 bases are TGTGCCAGCAGCAGTGGTTTGGGGGCTGAAGCTTTCTTT. It specifies CASSSGLGAEAFF.